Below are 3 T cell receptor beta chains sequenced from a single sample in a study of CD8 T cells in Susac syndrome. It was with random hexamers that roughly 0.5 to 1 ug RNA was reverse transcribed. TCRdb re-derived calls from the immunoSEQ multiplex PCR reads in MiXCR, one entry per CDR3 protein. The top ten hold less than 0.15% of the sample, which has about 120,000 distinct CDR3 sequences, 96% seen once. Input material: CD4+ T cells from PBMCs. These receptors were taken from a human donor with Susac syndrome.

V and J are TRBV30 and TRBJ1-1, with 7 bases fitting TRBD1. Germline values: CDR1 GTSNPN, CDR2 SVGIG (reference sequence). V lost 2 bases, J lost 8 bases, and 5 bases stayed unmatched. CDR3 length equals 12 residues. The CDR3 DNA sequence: TGTGCCTGGAGTTCCAAGGGGGCCGAAGCTTTCTTT. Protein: CAWSSKGAEAFF.

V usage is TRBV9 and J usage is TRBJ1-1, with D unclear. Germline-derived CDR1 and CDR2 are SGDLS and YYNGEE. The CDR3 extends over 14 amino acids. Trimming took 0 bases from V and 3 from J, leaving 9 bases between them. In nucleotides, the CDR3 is TGTGCCAGCAGCGTAGGCCTGTCGGACACTGAAGCTTTCTTT. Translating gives CASSVGLSDTEAFF.

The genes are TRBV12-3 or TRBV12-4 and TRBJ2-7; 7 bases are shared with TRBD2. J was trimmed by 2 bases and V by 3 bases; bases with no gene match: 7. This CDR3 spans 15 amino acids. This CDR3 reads CASSFMGEGPYEQYF. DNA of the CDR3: TGTGCCAGCAGTTTCATGGGGGAGGGCCCCTACGAGCAGTACTTC.